This T cell receptor beta chain was retrieved from a study of T-cell memory formation after mild COVID-19. About the research overall: Largely, the TCR clusters proved donor specific. Findings and limits, study-wide: Certain responding clones were present in pre-infection memory, suggesting participation of cross-reactive memory. CD4+ clones that contracted lay mainly in CM and EM; CD8+ ones lay in EMRA.

Constant-segment primers were used for 5'RACE, and the resulting TCR alpha and TCR beta cDNA libraries carried sample barcodes and UMIs. TCRdb reprocessed the 5' RACE reads via MiXCR and lists one record per CDR3 protein. Found here are roughly 350,000 distinct CDR3 sequences, 25% to 30% of them singletons; the top ten hold approximately 12%. This clonotype appeared a few times. The antigen is unknown. Per the germline V gene, CDR1 is SGHNT and CDR2 is YYREEE (reference sequence). V lost 4 bases and J lost 6, with 18 bases in between. The CDR3 consists of 15 residues. The sequenced sample was PBMCs or a T cell subset sorted from them (not recorded which). V gene TRBV5-4 combines with J gene TRBJ2-3; D uncertain. The clonotype originates from an adult woman who had mild COVID-19 (a few samples of this study predate the infection). Cell type and time point are not known. CDR3 bases: TGTGCCAGCAGCCAAGGGTATGTTCAGGAGGATACGCAGTATTTT. It is translated as CASSQGYVQEDTQYF.